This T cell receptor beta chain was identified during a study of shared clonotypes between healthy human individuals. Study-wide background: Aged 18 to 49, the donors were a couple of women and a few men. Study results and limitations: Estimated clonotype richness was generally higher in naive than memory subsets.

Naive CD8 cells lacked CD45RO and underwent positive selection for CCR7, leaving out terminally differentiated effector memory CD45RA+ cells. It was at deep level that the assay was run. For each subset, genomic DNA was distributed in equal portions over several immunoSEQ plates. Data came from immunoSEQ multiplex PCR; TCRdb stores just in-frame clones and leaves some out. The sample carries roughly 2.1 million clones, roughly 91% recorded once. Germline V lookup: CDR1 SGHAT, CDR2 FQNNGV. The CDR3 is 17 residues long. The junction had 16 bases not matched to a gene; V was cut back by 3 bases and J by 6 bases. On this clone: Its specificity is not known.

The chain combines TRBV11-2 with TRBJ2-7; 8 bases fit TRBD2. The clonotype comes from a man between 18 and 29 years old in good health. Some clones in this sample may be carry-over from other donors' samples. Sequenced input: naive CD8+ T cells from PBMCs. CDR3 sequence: CASSFQRGGLAGLEQYF. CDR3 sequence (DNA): TGTGCCAGCAGCTTTCAAAGGGGCGGGCTAGCGGGCCTCGAGCAGTACTTC.